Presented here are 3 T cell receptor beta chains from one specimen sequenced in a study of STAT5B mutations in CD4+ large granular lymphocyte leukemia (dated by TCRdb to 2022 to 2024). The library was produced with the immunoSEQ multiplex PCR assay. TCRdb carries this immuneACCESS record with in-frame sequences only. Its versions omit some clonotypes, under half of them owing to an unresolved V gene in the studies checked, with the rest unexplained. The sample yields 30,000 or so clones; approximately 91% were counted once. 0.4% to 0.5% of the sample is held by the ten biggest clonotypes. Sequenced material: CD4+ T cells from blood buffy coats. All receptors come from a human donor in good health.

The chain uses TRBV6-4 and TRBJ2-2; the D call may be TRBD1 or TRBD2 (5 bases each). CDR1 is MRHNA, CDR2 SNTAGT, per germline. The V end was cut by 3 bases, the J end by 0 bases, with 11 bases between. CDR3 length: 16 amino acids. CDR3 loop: CASSENRGANTGELFF. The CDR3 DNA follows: TGTGCCAGCAGTGAAAATCGGGGCGCGAACACCGGGGAGCTGTTTTTT.

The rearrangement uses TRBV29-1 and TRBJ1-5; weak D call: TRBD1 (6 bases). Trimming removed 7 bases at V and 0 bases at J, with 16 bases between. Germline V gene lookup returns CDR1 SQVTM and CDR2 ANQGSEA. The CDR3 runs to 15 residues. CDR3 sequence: CSETGRIYSNQPQHF. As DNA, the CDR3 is TGCAGCGAGACAGGCCGGATCTATAGCAATCAGCCCCAGCATTTT. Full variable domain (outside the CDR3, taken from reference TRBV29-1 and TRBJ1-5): SAVISQKPSRDICQRGTSLTIQCQVDSQVTMMFWYRQQPGQSLTLIATANQGSEATYESGFVIDKFPISRPNLTFSTLTVSNMSPEDSSIYLCSETGRIYSNQPQHFGDGTRLSIL.

CDR3 sequence reads: CASSLTTWDYNEQFF. The CDR3 coding sequence is TGTGCCAGCAGTTTAACAACGTGGGACTACAATGAGCAGTTCTTC. The rearrangement uses TRBV28 and TRBJ2-1; D ambiguous. The CDR3 totals 15 residues. The germline CDR1 and CDR2 sequences are MDHEN and SYDVKM. V shed 2 bases and J shed 3 bases, with 11 bases lying between them.